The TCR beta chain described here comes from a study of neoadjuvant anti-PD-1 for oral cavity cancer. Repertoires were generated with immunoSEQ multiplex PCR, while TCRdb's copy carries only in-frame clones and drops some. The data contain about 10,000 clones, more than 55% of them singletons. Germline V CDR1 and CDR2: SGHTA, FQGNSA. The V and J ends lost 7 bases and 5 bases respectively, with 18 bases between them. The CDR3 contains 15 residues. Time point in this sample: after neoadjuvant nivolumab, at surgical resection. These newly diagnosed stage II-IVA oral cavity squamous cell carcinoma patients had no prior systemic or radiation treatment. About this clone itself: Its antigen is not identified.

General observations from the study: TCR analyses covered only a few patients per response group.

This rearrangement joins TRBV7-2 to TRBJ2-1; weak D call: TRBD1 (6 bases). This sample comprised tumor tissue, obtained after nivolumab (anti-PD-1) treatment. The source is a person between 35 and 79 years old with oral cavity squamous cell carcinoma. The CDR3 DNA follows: TGTGCCAGCAACCTAGGGGGAAGAAGTGACAATGAGCAGTTCTTC. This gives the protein CASNLGGRSDNEQFF. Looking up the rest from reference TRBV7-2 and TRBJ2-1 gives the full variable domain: GAGVSQSPSNKVTEKGKDVELRCDPISGHTALYWYRQSLGQGLEFLIYFQGNSAPDKSGLPSDRFSAERTGGSVSTLTIQRTQQEDSAVYLCASNLGGRSDNEQFFGPGTRLTVL.